The clone carrying this T cell receptor beta chain was counted once. As yet, its antigen is unknown. The donors, healthy adults who were HIV-negative, had experienced no recent acute infections or vaccinations. Method: immunoSEQ multiplex PCR; TCRdb's copy keeps in-frame clones and lacks some. Of around 2.1 million clones listed, around 95% were seen once; the top ten hold roughly 0.13%. This sample stems from a study of shared clonotypes between healthy human individuals. Background on the study: Donor ages ranged 18 to 49 years: a couple of women, a few men.

General observations from the study: Large sequencing depth failed to make sorted-subset sequencing complete, rarefaction showed.

The germline V gene has CDR1 SGDLS and CDR2 YYNGEE. Trimming cost V 2 bases and J 1 base, with 22 bases left between them. CDR3 size: 20 residues. The source of this sequence is a man in his late teens or twenties in good health. Sequencing was carried out using naive CD4+ T cells sorted from blood. Subset in this sample: CD45RA+ positively selected. The chain is built from TRBV9 and TRBJ2-6, with D perhaps TRBD1 (6 bases). The CDR3 DNA reads as TGTGCCAGCAGCGTTTGGGTACTCCGGGACACGTCTTCTGGGGCCAACGTCCTGACTTTC. Amino acid sequence: CASSVWVLRDTSSGANVLTF.